The sequence of this T cell receptor beta chain was determined in a study of technical replicates of blood from four donors. This clone occurred once. Libraries were prepared by immunoSEQ multiplex PCR; TCRdb keeps only in-frame clonotypes and omits some of them. The sample has tens of thousands of clones, more than 75% seen once; the top ten hold 5% to 6.5%. Trimming cost V 0 bases and J 15 bases, with 16 bases left between them. Germline CDR1 SGHKS, CDR2 YYEKEE (reference sequence). The CDR3 length is 13 residues. This receptor was taken from a human donor in good health. Some clones in this sample may be carry-over from other donors' samples. The J gene is TRBJ2-1, the V gene TRBV5-5, with a weak D call TRBD1 (6 bases). The sequenced material came from PBMCs. CDR3 sequence: CASSLVVMGAVFF. The CDR3 DNA follows: TGTGCCAGCAGCTTGGTTGTAATGGGGGCGGTGTTCTTC.